These 23 T cell receptor beta chains came from one sample sequenced in a study of T-cell reconstitution after alpha-beta-depleted transplantation in children. The TCRbeta library was prepared with unique molecular identifiers. TCRdb processed the PCR reads anew with MiXCR; each CDR3 protein has one entry. Of 500,000 to 650,000 distinct CDR3 sequences detected, 11% appear once; the ten largest clones hold approximately 14%. The material sequenced was PBMCs, mostly from graft donor cells, taken 180 days after TCRalphabeta/CD19-depleted stem cell transplant. Source of these receptors: a female patient aged 2-9 years who had a stem cell transplant for aplastic anemia, so the T cells may come from the graft donor.

With respect to this clonotype: One base away lies a much larger clone, so this may be a sequencing read error. The chain is built from TRBV4-3 and TRBJ2-7; D is possibly TRBD2 (6 bases). Germline V gene lookup returns CDR1 LGHNA and CDR2 YSLEER. The CDR3 length is 15 residues. The CDR3 DNA follows: TGCGCCAGCACCCAAGATCGCGGTAGCGGCCTCGAGCAGTACTTC. Residues: CASTQDRGSGLEQYF.

This clonotype was picked up a small number of times. The chain couples TRBV7-2 to TRBJ2-7, with TRBD2 identical over 7 bases. Germline trimming cut 2 bases from V and 0 bases from J; bases unmatched to any gene: 7. This CDR3 has 16 residues. The germline V gene has CDR1 SGHTA and CDR2 FQGNSA. The CDR3 is CASSLLPSGSSYEQYF. CDR3 DNA: TGTGCCAGCAGCTTATTGCCTAGCGGAAGCTCCTACGAGCAGTACTTC.

This chain uses TRBV20-1 with TRBJ1-2, with D unclear. Germline V gene sequence: CDR1 DFQATT, CDR2 SNEGSKA (reference sequence). This CDR3 is 14 amino acids long. Trimming stripped 6 bases from V and 3 bases from J, with 17 bases between. DNA for the CDR3: TGCAGTGCGCTAGGCCCCCAGATTTACTATGGCTACACCTTC. Protein sequence: CSALGPQIYYGYTF.

This chain links TRBV20-1 with TRBJ2-2, with D possibly TRBD1 on 7 matching bases. From germline, CDR1 is DFQATT and CDR2 SNEGSKA (reference sequence). The CDR3 runs 19 residues. CDR3 in amino acids: CRGRGIPGGGAFGTGELFF. The CDR3 nucleotides read TGCAGGGGTAGAGGAATTCCCGGAGGGGGCGCATTTGGCACCGGGGAGCTGTTTTTT.

The chain couples TRBV4-1 to TRBJ1-1; D gene ambiguous. The germline V and J ends were trimmed by 0 bases and 0 bases, with 17 bases remaining between them. The germline V gene encodes CDR1 MGHRA and CDR2 YSYEKL. CDR3 size: 18 residues. The CDR3 sequence is CASSQDKRSRAMNTEAFF. In DNA, the CDR3 is TGCGCCAGCAGCCAAGATAAACGGTCCCGGGCCATGAACACTGAAGCTTTCTTT.

The genes are TRBV12-3 or TRBV12-4 and TRBJ1-3; D gene ambiguous. The length of the CDR3 is 16 residues. V lost 2 bases to trimming and J lost 0 bases, with 11 bases between them. The CDR3 nucleotides read TGTGCCAGCAGTTTAAGCAGGCCCAGCTCTGGAAACACCATATATTTT. Translated, it gives CASSLSRPSSGNTIYF.

The table lists this clonotype with many counts. V gene TRBV30 combines with J gene TRBJ2-2, with TRBD1 identical over 7 bases. Germline-derived CDR1 and CDR2 are GTSNPN and SVGIG (reference sequence). This CDR3 comprises 18 residues. The ends lost 2 bases at V and 2 bases at J; junction bases unmatched: 14. CDR3 loop: CAWSRRRTGATNTGELFF. The CDR3 DNA sequence: TGTGCCTGGAGTAGGCGGCGCACAGGGGCGACAAACACCGGGGAGCTGTTTTTT.

There are a few counts of this clonotype. In DNA, the CDR3 is TGCAGTGCTAGCCCTAGGACCTCGCTCAGGGGATTGTTTGATGGCTACACCTTC. Translating it yields CSASPRTSLRGLFDGYTF. This chain connects TRBV20-1 to TRBJ1-2; D might be TRBD1 (6 bases). The V end was cut by 3 bases, the J end by 6 bases, with 29 bases between. Germline V gene lookup returns CDR1 DFQATT and CDR2 SNEGSKA (reference sequence). The CDR3 is 18 amino acids.

The chain has TRBV11-2 and TRBJ2-1, with TRBD2 identical over 10 bases. Germline loops: CDR1 SGHAT, CDR2 FQNNGV. The junction had 14 bases not matched to a gene; V was cut back by 5 bases and J by 4 bases. This CDR3 has 18 residues. The CDR3 is CASSHLPGASGSYNEQFF. The CDR3, as DNA: TGTGCCAGCAGCCATCTCCCCGGGGCTAGCGGGAGTTACAATGAGCAGTTCTTC.

This clonotype came up a few times. J is TRBJ1-1 and V is TRBV13, with D uncertain. With 1 base removed from V and 4 bases from J, the gap between germline ends came to 10 bases. Germline CDR1 reads PRHDT; CDR2 reads FYEKMQ (reference sequence). This CDR3 spans 14 amino acids. CDR3 bases: TGTGCCAGCAGCTTAGCCGGGAGGGTCACTGAAGCTTTCTTT. Translating it yields CASSLAGRVTEAFF.

This clonotype has just a few counts. The chain has TRBV28 and TRBJ2-7, with TRBD1 matching over 9 bases. CDR3 size: 14 residues. V dropped 6 bases and J dropped 0; count of bases not matched to a gene: 3. CDR1 and CDR2 (germline): MDHEN, SYDVKM. The CDR3 reads CASRGQGNSYEQYF. In DNA, the CDR3 is TGTGCCAGCAGAGGACAGGGGAACTCCTACGAGCAGTACTTC.

This clonotype was seen many times. V and J are TRBV10-1 and TRBJ2-2; D might be TRBD1 (7 bases). The CDR3 spans 14 residues. Germline assignment: CDR1 WNHNN and CDR2 SYGVQD (reference sequence). V lost 8 bases and J 4 bases, leaving 14 bases between the germline ends. The CDR3 is CASGRTGSTGELFF. The CDR3 DNA is TGCGCCAGCGGGAGGACAGGTAGCACCGGGGAGCTGTTTTTT.

This rearrangement joins TRBV4-3 to TRBJ2-1, with 10 bases fitting TRBD2. The CDR3 runs to 15 residues. The V segment lost 3 bases and the J segment 8 bases; nucleotides outside the gene matches: 7. Germline CDR1 LGHNA, CDR2 YSLEER. CDR3 in amino acids: CASSHVSGRSDEQFF. In nucleotides, the CDR3 is TGCGCCAGCAGCCACGTTAGCGGGAGGAGCGATGAGCAGTTCTTC.

This clonotype was observed a few times. The genes are TRBV20-1 and TRBJ2-3, with D perhaps given as TRBD1 or TRBD2 (6 bases each). Deletions cut 4 bases from V and 3 bases from J, with 14 bases between. The V gene's germline CDR1 is DFQATT and CDR2 SNEGSKA (reference sequence). This CDR3 comprises 14 residues. The CDR3 spells CSANLGGGTDTQYF. Written as DNA, the CDR3 is TGCAGTGCTAACCTAGGGGGAGGTACAGATACGCAGTATTTT.

This clonotype was observed a few times. V and J are TRBV7-9 and TRBJ1-5; TRBD1 aligns across 7 bases. V dropped 1 base and J dropped 1; count of bases not matched to a gene: 4. The CDR3 is made up of 16 amino acids. Germline V gene data show CDR1 as SEHNR and CDR2 as FQNEAQ (reference sequence). CDR3 sequence: CASSLVGGGSNQPQHF. The CDR3 region has the DNA TGTGCCAGCAGCTTAGTAGGGGGCGGAAGCAATCAGCCCCAGCATTTT. Drawing the rest from reference TRBV7-9 and TRBJ1-5, the complete variable domain is DTGVSQNPRHKITKRGQNVTFRCDPISEHNRLYWYRQTLGQGPEFLTYFQNEAQLEKSRLLSDRFSAERPKGSFSTLEIQRTEQGDSAMYLCASSLVGGGSNQPQHFGDGTRLSIL.

This chain connects TRBV20-1 to TRBJ1-2; D may be TRBD1 (6 bases). Germline V lookup: CDR1 DFQATT, CDR2 SNEGSKA (reference sequence). This CDR3 comprises 13 residues. V was pared by 3 bases and J by 5 bases, with 13 bases between. The CDR3 is CSARRGTLYGYTF. The CDR3 bases are TGCAGTGCTAGGAGGGGGACACTGTATGGCTACACCTTC.

This clonotype has more than one count but fewer than ten. The chain links TRBV10-3 to TRBJ1-5, with no clear D. The CDR3 has 13 amino acids. V lost 7 bases to trimming and J lost 0 bases, with 7 bases between them. The V gene's germline CDR1 is ENHRY and CDR2 SYGVKD. CDR3 region: CAITEGSNQPQHF. The DNA for the CDR3 is TGTGCCATCACCGAGGGTAGCAATCAGCCCCAGCATTTT.

This sequence joins TRBV20-1 and TRBJ2-3; D is undetermined. The germline V gene has CDR1 DFQATT and CDR2 SNEGSKA (reference sequence). This CDR3 spans 15 amino acids. The V gene lost 0 bases and the J gene lost 6 bases, with 16 bases spanning the gap. This chain's CDR3 is CSARDSSFPLDTQYF. The CDR3 DNA sequence: TGCAGTGCTAGAGATAGCTCATTCCCCTTGGATACGCAGTATTTT.

A few counts support this clonotype. This chain joins TRBV6-2 or TRBV6-3 and TRBJ2-7; D may be TRBD1 (5 bases). The germline gives CDR1 MNHEY, CDR2 SVGEGT. This CDR3 has 13 amino acids. V dropped 2 bases and J dropped 3 bases, with 8 bases sitting between them. The CDR3: CASSYPGYYEQYV. The CDR3 DNA is TGTGCCAGCAGTTACCCAGGGTACTACGAGCAGTACGTC.

This chain links TRBV7-2 with TRBJ1-5; D is perhaps TRBD1 (5 bases). Per the germline V gene, CDR1 is SGHTA and CDR2 is FQGNSA. The CDR3 length is 13 residues. The V and J ends lost 4 bases and 7 bases respectively, with 11 bases between them. The CDR3 spells CASSSDREQPQHF. The CDR3 DNA follows: TGTGCCAGCAGCTCCGACAGAGAGCAGCCCCAGCATTTT.

This clonotype was detected only a few times. V usage is TRBV10-3 and J usage is TRBJ1-2, with D possibly matching TRBD1 (6 bases). CDR3 length: 13 amino acids. Germline lookup yields CDR1 ENHRY and CDR2 SYGVKD. V shed 7 bases and J shed 6 bases, with 15 bases lying between them. The CDR3, as DNA: TGTGCCATCACTAGGCAGGGGATAAATGGCTACACCTTC. Protein: CAITRQGINGYTF.

V is TRBV12-3 or TRBV12-4 and J is TRBJ1-5; weak D call: TRBD1 (6 bases). The CDR3 is 13 amino acids. Deletions cut 5 bases from V and 4 bases from J, with 9 bases between. Here the CDR3 reads CASSEQGNQPQHF. The DNA of the CDR3 is TGTGCCAGCAGTGAACAGGGAAATCAGCCCCAGCATTTT.

This clonotype has only a few counts. The chain employs TRBV5-4 and TRBJ1-1; 7 bases match TRBD1. The CDR3 is made up of 16 amino acids. The junction had 10 bases not matched to a gene; V was cut back by 5 bases and J by 0 bases. Germline V gene sequence: CDR1 SGHNT, CDR2 YYREEE (reference sequence). The CDR3 is CASRRSQGVVNTEAFF. DNA of the CDR3: TGTGCCAGCAGGCGAAGTCAGGGGGTGGTGAACACTGAAGCTTTCTTT. Full variable domain (remainder filled in from reference TRBV5-4 and TRBJ1-1): ETGVTQSPTHLIKTRGQQVTLRCSSQSGHNTVSWYQQALGQGPQFIFQYYREEENGRGNFPPRFSGLQFPNYSSELNVNALELDDSALYLCASRRSQGVVNTEAFFGQGTRLTVV.